These 23 T cell receptor beta chains were all obtained from the same sample, sequenced in a study of blood T cell repertoires in COVID-19 (dated by TCRdb to about 2020). Library preparation employed the immunoSEQ multiplex PCR assay. Imported from immuneACCESS, the table was reduced by TCRdb to in-frame sequences with V and J called. These copies leave out some clones; in studies compared against another copy, an unresolved V gene accounts for under half, and the cause of the remainder is not known. The sample contains 140,000 to 150,000 clones, around nine tenths of them found a single time. The ten largest clones represent 8.5% to 9.5% of the sample. Sequencing used peripheral blood. These receptors all come from a woman aged 50 to 60 with active or convalescent COVID-19.

The chain joins TRBV28 to TRBJ1-1; D uncertain. Germline V gene sequence: CDR1 MDHEN, CDR2 SYDVKM. The CDR3 spans 15 residues. Trimming cost V 0 bases and J 1 base, with 9 bases left between them. CDR3 sequence: CASSLWISGNTEAFF. CDR3 nucleotides: TGTGCCAGCAGTTTATGGATTTCCGGGAACACTGAAGCTTTCTTT.

V is TRBV25-1 and J is TRBJ2-3, with a weak D call TRBD2 (6 bases). Germline CDR1 reads MGHDK; CDR2 reads SYGVNS. The CDR3 is made up of 15 amino acids. Trimming pared 1 base from V and 2 bases from J, leaving 10 bases between. The CDR3 nucleotides are TGTGCCAGCAGTGAATCCGGGACTTTCACAGATACGCAGTATTTT. Its protein is CASSESGTFTDTQYF.

This chain joins TRBV24-1 and TRBJ1-2; maybe TRBD1 (5 bases). Germline lookup yields CDR1 KGHDR and CDR2 SFDVKD. The CDR3 sequence is 12 residues long. V was clipped by 6 bases and J by 4 bases, with 8 bases between them. The CDR3 region has the DNA TGTGCCACCAGTTCAGGGCCCTATGGCTACACCTTC. As protein: CATSSGPYGYTF.

The V call is TRBV6-1, the J call TRBJ2-2; tentative D call: TRBD2 (6 bases). Germline V gene sequence: CDR1 MNHNS, CDR2 SASEGT. Trimming removed 4 bases from V and 4 bases from J, with 19 bases in between. The CDR3 has 17 amino acids. In DNA form, the CDR3 reads TGTGCCAGCAGTGGGGGTGAGCGGGTACCGAGCACCGGGGAGCTGTTTTTT. Translated: CASSGGERVPSTGELFF.

The chain recombines TRBV7-2 with TRBJ1-1, with D uncertain. The CDR3 sequence is 18 residues long. V was shortened by 0 bases and J by 1 base, with 18 bases between the two germline ends. In germline, CDR1 is SGHTA, CDR2 FQGNSA. The CDR3 DNA sequence: TGTGCCAGCAGCTTAGCTTTATGGGAGGGAAAGGGGAACACTGAAGCTTTCTTT. The encoded protein is CASSLALWEGKGNTEAFF.

The V call is TRBV27, the J call TRBJ2-1, with D perhaps matching TRBD2 (6 bases). The length of the CDR3 is 14 residues. Per the germline V gene, CDR1 is MNHEY and CDR2 is SMNVEV (reference sequence). The V end was cut by 3 bases, the J end by 1 base, with 7 bases between. CDR3 sequence reads: CASSLGGSYNEQFF. CDR3 coding DNA: TGTGCCAGCAGTTTGGGGGGTTCCTACAATGAGCAGTTCTTC.

This sequence joins TRBV5-4 and TRBJ1-4; 12 positions agree with TRBD1. There are 16 residues in the CDR3. Germline-derived CDR1 and CDR2 are SGHNT and YYREEE (reference sequence). J was trimmed by 4 bases and V by 3 bases; bases with no gene match: 4. CDR3 sequence: CASSSRDRGHNEKLFF. In DNA, the CDR3 is TGTGCCAGCAGCTCCCGGGACAGGGGGCATAATGAAAAACTGTTTTTT.

This chain joins TRBV12-3 or TRBV12-4 and TRBJ1-2; D remains ambiguous. The CDR3 spans 12 residues. The V and J ends lost 8 bases and 4 bases respectively, with 11 bases between them. The CDR3 loop reads CASSPSGYGYTF. The CDR3 nucleotides are TGTGCCAGCTCTCCTAGCGGCTATGGCTACACCTTC.

The chain recombines TRBV15 with TRBJ1-5, with no clear D. The CDR3 extends over 13 amino acids. Germline V CDR1 and CDR2: LNHNV, YYDKDF (reference sequence). Trimming stripped 0 bases from V and 5 bases from J, with 5 bases between. The CDR3 nucleotides are TGTGCCACCAGCAGAGATCTCTATCAGCCCCAGCATTTT. It is translated as CATSRDLYQPQHF. The variable domain in full, with the rest retrieved from reference TRBV15 and TRBJ1-5, is DAMVIQNPRYQVTQFGKPVTLSCSQTLNHNVMYWYQQKSSQAPKLLFHYYDKDFNNEADTPDNFQSRRPNTSFCFLDIRSPGLGDTAMYLCATSRDLYQPQHFGDGTRLSIL.

This chain connects TRBV6-5 to TRBJ1-2; a weak D match, TRBD1 (6 bases). The CDR3 is made up of 15 amino acids. CDR1 and CDR2 from the germline V gene are MNHEY and SVGAGI. The ends were cut back, 5 bases at V and 4 bases at J, with 17 bases in the middle. CDR3 coding DNA: TGTGCCAGCAGTCTTGAGACAGGAAGCACCTATGGCTACACCTTC. This sequence encodes CASSLETGSTYGYTF.

The chain links TRBV6-2 or TRBV6-3 to TRBJ1-2; 8 positions agree with TRBD1. Trimming at V came to 2 bases and at J to 4 bases, leaving 12 bases not matched to a gene. Germline CDR1 MNHEY, CDR2 SVGEGT. The CDR3 has 17 residues. The CDR3 is CASSYEISTGVAYGYTF. The CDR3 nucleotides are TGTGCCAGCAGTTACGAGATTTCGACAGGGGTGGCCTATGGCTACACCTTC.

The rearrangement links TRBV7-3 to TRBJ2-7; D is perhaps TRBD2 (6 bases). Germline V CDR1 and CDR2: SGHTA, FQGTGA. The CDR3 has 15 amino acids. The V end lost 5 bases, the J end lost 3 bases, and 17 bases lay between the germline ends. CDR3 in DNA: TGTGCCAGCAGCGTAGAAGGGACGGGACTCTACGAGCAGTACTTC. This encodes CASSVEGTGLYEQYF.

This chain connects TRBV10-3 to TRBJ2-4; D perhaps matches TRBD1 (6 bases). The germline V gene encodes CDR1 ENHRY and CDR2 SYGVKD. This CDR3 is built from 12 residues. Trimming took 4 bases from V and 7 from J, leaving 8 bases between them. The CDR3 reads CAISGQANIQYF. The CDR3 coding sequence is TGTGCCATCAGTGGACAGGCTAACATTCAGTACTTC.

CDR3 sequence: CAWSAIGQPSYGYTF. The CDR3 DNA is TGTGCCTGGAGTGCGATCGGACAACCCTCCTATGGCTACACCTTC. This rearrangement joins TRBV30 to TRBJ1-2, with D possibly matching TRBD1 (5 bases). The CDR3 covers 15 residues. The germline CDR1 and CDR2 sequences are GTSNPN and SVGIG (reference sequence). The germline V and J ends were trimmed by 1 base and 4 bases, with 16 bases remaining between them.

The V gene is TRBV5-1, the J gene TRBJ2-7; 8 bases agree with TRBD1. The CDR3 covers 17 residues. Trimming took 3 bases from V and 0 from J; bases not matched to a gene: 11. Germline CDR1 and CDR2: SGHRS and YFSETQ. The CDR3: CASSSSSWTGNSYEQYF. The CDR3 DNA reads as TGCGCCAGCAGCTCGAGCTCATGGACAGGGAACTCCTACGAGCAGTACTTC.

J is TRBJ1-5 and V is TRBV19, with D perhaps TRBD1 (5 bases). V was clipped by 3 bases and J by 6 bases, with 12 bases between them. CDR1 and CDR2 from the germline V gene are LNHDA and SQIVND (reference sequence). The CDR3 has 14 residues. The CDR3 loop reads CASSIQGFIQPQHF. In DNA, the CDR3 is TGTGCCAGTAGTATCCAGGGATTTATTCAGCCCCAGCATTTT. The full variable domain, with the rest looked up from reference TRBV19 and TRBJ1-5, is DGGITQSPKYLFRKEGQNVTLSCEQNLNHDAMYWYRQDPGQGLRLIYYSQIVNDFQKGDIAEGYSVSREKKESFPLTVTSAQKNPTAFYLCASSIQGFIQPQHFGDGTRLSIL.

The chain employs TRBV30 and TRBJ1-3; a weak D match, TRBD1 (6 bases). CDR1 and CDR2 (germline): GTSNPN, SVGIG (reference sequence). The V end was cut by 4 bases, the J end by 0 bases, with 16 bases between. The CDR3 has 16 residues. Here the CDR3 reads CAWTKTGWNSGNTIYF. In DNA, the CDR3 is TGTGCCTGGACAAAAACAGGGTGGAACTCTGGAAACACCATATATTTT. The full variable domain, its missing parts supplied by reference TRBV30 and TRBJ1-3, is SQTIHQWPATLVQPVGSPLSLECTVEGTSNPNLYWYRQAAGRGLQLLFYSVGIGQISSEVPQNLSASRPQDRQFILSSKKLLLSDSGFYLCAWTKTGWNSGNTIYFGEGSWLTVV.

The chain employs TRBV7-9 and TRBJ2-3, with 9 bases aligning to TRBD2. J was trimmed by 5 bases and V by 4 bases; bases with no gene match: 13. This CDR3 region has 17 residues. Germline CDR1 is SEHNR and CDR2 is FQNEAQ (reference sequence). For the CDR3, the DNA is TGTGCCAGCAGCTCTTCTCTAGCGGGAAGGGGAGGAGATACGCAGTATTTT. Translation gives CASSSSLAGRGGDTQYF.

The chain uses TRBV27 and TRBJ1-6; D might be TRBD1 (5 bases). Germline V CDR1 and CDR2: MNHEY, SMNVEV (reference sequence). The CDR3 extends over 13 amino acids. V was trimmed by 3 bases and J by 13 bases, leaving 13 bases between them. Here the CDR3 DNA reads TGTGCCAGCAGTTTCCGGGGGACCAGGCCCCTCCACTTT. Translating gives CASSFRGTRPLHF.

The chain uses TRBV28 and TRBJ2-1; D is perhaps TRBD2 (5 bases). V shed 5 bases and J shed 4 bases, with 15 bases lying between them. Per the germline V gene, CDR1 is MDHEN and CDR2 is SYDVKM. The CDR3 is 15 residues long. For the CDR3, the DNA is TGTGCCAGCAGTCCCCCTTTAAGACTATACAATGAGCAGTTCTTC. Its protein is CASSPPLRLYNEQFF. The whole variable domain, remainder taken from reference TRBV28 and TRBJ2-1, is DVKVTQSSRYLVKRTGEKVFLECVQDMDHENMFWYRQDPGLGLRLIYFSYDVKMKEKGDIPEGYSVSREKKERFSLILESASTNQTSMYLCASSPPLRLYNEQFFGPGTRLTVL.

The chain employs TRBV5-1 and TRBJ2-3; 9 bases agree with TRBD2. Germline CDR1 reads SGHRS; CDR2 reads YFSETQ. Trimming at V came to 2 bases and at J to 6 bases, leaving 13 bases not matched to a gene. CDR3 length: 17 residues. In nucleotides, the CDR3 is TGCGCCAGCAGCTTAGGAGGTAGCGGGGGCCCTTCGGATACGCAGTATTTT. This encodes CASSLGGSGGPSDTQYF.

The CDR3 sequence: CASSPGTGVGNTIYF. The CDR3 DNA is TGTGCCAGCTCACCCGGGACAGGGGTCGGAAACACCATATATTTT. The chain carries TRBV18 and TRBJ1-3; TRBD1 matches 10 bases. The ends lost 3 bases at V and 4 bases at J; junction bases unmatched: 3. CDR1 is KGHSH, CDR2 LQKENI, per germline. CDR3 length equals 15 residues.

The V call is TRBV7-2, the J call TRBJ2-7, with D perhaps matching TRBD1 (5 bases). Germline values: CDR1 SGHTA, CDR2 FQGNSA. Trimming removed 5 bases from V and 0 bases from J, with 17 bases in between. The CDR3 has 16 amino acids. As DNA, the CDR3 is TGTGCCAGCAGCCCACCTGGGTTCAGGGACTCCTACGAGCAGTACTTC. Protein: CASSPPGFRDSYEQYF. Full variable domain (rest looked up from reference TRBV7-2 and TRBJ2-7): GAGVSQSPSNKVTEKGKDVELRCDPISGHTALYWYRQSLGQGLEFLIYFQGNSAPDKSGLPSDRFSAERTGGSVSTLTIQRTQQEDSAVYLCASSPPGFRDSYEQYFGPGTRLTVT.